Shown below are 7 T cell receptor beta chains from a single sample sequenced in a study of shared clonotypes between healthy human individuals. Sequencing was performed with immunoSEQ multiplex PCR; in TCRdb, only in-frame clones are kept and a portion is missing. The top ten clones hold more than 10% of a sample with over 400,000 clones, around 80% of them seen once. Sequenced input: PBMCs. The receptor source for this set is a woman aged 40 to 50 in good health. Some clones in this sample may be carry-over from other donors' samples.

This rearrangement joins TRBV7-2 to TRBJ2-3; D not resolved. The CDR3 spans 13 residues. The germline V and J ends were trimmed by 5 bases and 8 bases, with 14 bases remaining between them. The V gene's germline CDR1 is SGHTA and CDR2 FQGNSA. The chain's CDR3 is CASSNGGEGTQYF. DNA of the CDR3: TGTGCCAGCAGCAACGGTGGGGAAGGTACGCAGTATTTT.

This clone was picked up a small number of times. The chain joins TRBV27 to TRBJ1-2; D not certain. The CDR3 has 14 residues. CDR1 MNHEY and CDR2 SMNVEV come from the germline V gene (reference sequence). The V end lost 8 bases, the J end lost 4 bases, and 17 bases lay between the germline ends. CDR3 in amino acids: CASSPQLDGYGYTF. Here the CDR3 DNA reads TGTGCCAGCTCTCCCCAATTAGACGGCTATGGCTACACCTTC.

The chain carries TRBV27 and TRBJ2-7, with 8 bases identical to TRBD2. Germline trimming cut 4 bases from V and 2 bases from J; bases unmatched to any gene: 7. The germline V gene has CDR1 MNHEY and CDR2 SMNVEV (reference sequence). The CDR3 sequence is 15 residues long. This CDR3 is CASSSPGGVAYEQYF. The CDR3 DNA follows: TGTGCCAGCAGTTCCCCGGGGGGGGTCGCCTACGAGCAGTACTTC.

The chain is built from TRBV7-2 and TRBJ2-1; 8 positions agree with TRBD2. After removal of 5 bases from V and 7 bases from J, the junction contained 10 bases not matched to a gene. The germline V gene has CDR1 SGHTA and CDR2 FQGNSA. The CDR3 has 15 residues. The CDR3 DNA sequence: TGTGCCAGCAGCGCGGGACTAGTCCTTAGGAATGAGCAGTTCTTC. Translating it yields CASSAGLVLRNEQFF.

This clone was recorded at least ten times. The V gene is TRBV5-4, the J gene TRBJ2-2; D unclear. There are 11 residues in the CDR3. Germline loops: CDR1 SGHNT, CDR2 YYREEE (reference sequence). V shed 5 bases and J shed 5 bases, with 4 bases lying between them. The CDR3 DNA is TGTGCCAGCAGTCAAACCGGGGAGCTGTTTTTT. This gives the protein CASSQTGELFF.

This rearrangement joins TRBV19 to TRBJ2-1; D gene unclear. There are 12 residues in the CDR3. Germline-derived CDR1 and CDR2 are LNHDA and SQIVND (reference sequence). V was clipped by 5 bases and J by 9 bases, with 11 bases between them. CDR3 sequence reads: CASSPRASEQFF. The CDR3 DNA reads as TGTGCCAGTAGTCCCCGAGCTAGTGAGCAGTTCTTC.

The rearrangement joins TRBV4-1 to TRBJ2-1; D gene ambiguous. The ends were cut back, 3 bases at V and 9 bases at J, with 12 bases in the middle. The germline V gene encodes CDR1 MGHRA and CDR2 YSYEKL. The CDR3 has 13 amino acids. The CDR3 nucleotides are TGCGCCAGCAGCCAGTCTCAGCCAAGTGAGCAGTTCTTC. Protein product: CASSQSQPSEQFF.